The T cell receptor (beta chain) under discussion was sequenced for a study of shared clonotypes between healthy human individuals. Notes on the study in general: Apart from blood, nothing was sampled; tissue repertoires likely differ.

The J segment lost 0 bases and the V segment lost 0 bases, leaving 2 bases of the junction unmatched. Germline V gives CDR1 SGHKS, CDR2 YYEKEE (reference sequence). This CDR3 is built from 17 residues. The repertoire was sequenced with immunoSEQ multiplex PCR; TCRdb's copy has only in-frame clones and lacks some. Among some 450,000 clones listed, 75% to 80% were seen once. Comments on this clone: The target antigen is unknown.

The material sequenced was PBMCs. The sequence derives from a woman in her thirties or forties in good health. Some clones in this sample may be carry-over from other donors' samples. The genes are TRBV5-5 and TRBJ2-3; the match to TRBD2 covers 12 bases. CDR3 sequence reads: CASSLALAGGSTDTQYF. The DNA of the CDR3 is TGTGCCAGCAGCTTGGCCCTAGCGGGAGGGAGCACAGATACGCAGTATTTT.